Detailed here is one TCR beta chain. Under the authors' procedure: Counts of nucleated cells, estimated from reference gene primer amplification, were obtained. Profiling relied on immunoSEQ multiplex PCR, and the TCRdb table lists in-frame clones only, not all of them. The V and J calls and clone size come from that table; D and trimming were worked out from the DNA. The table lists 120,000 or so clones, approximately 88% of them singletons. This CDR3 is 14 amino acids long. With V trimmed by 5 bases and J by 5 bases, 7 bases remained unmatched. The germline V gene has CDR1 MNHEY and CDR2 SMNVEV (reference sequence). The data are from a study of blood T cell repertoires in COVID-19. Study-wide background: Italy, Spain and the United States were the sources of the convalescent and acute COVID-19 samples. PBMCs, B-cell-depleted T cells, or T cells provided the cDNA or gDNA that made up the material.

The sequence was collected from a man aged 50-60 years with acute or convalescent COVID-19. The genes are TRBV27 and TRBJ1-2; 8 bases line up with TRBD1. Specimen: peripheral blood. CDR3: CASSDRGKGYGYTF. DNA of the CDR3: TGTGCCAGCAGTGACAGGGGAAAGGGGTATGGCTACACCTTC.